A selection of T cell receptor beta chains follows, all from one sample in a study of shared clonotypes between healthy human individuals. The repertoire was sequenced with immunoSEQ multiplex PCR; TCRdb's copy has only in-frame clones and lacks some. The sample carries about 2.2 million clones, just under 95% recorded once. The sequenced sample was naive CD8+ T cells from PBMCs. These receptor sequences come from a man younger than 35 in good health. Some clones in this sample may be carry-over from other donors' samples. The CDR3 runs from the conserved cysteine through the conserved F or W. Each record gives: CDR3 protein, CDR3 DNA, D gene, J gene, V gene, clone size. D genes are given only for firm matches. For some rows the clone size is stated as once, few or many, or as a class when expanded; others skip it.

CDR3aa: CASRPGLAGDHEQYF; CDR3nt: TGTGCCAGCAGACCAGGACTAGCGGGAGACCACGAGCAGTACTTC; d_gene: TRBD2; j_gene: TRBJ2-7; v_gene: TRBV27; abundance: .
CDR3aa: CASSLNLDLNTEAFF; CDR3nt: TGTGCCAGCAGCTTAAATTTGGATTTGAACACTGAAGCTTTCTTT; d_gene: .; j_gene: TRBJ1-1; v_gene: TRBV7-6; abundance: .
CDR3aa: CASGGSEQYF; CDR3nt: TGTGCCAGCGGGGGATCCGAGCAGTACTTC; d_gene: .; j_gene: TRBJ2-7; v_gene: TRBV2; abundance: once
CDR3aa: CASSSPGTSYEQYF; CDR3nt: TGTGCCAGCAGTTCCCCCGGGACTAGCTACGAGCAGTACTTC; d_gene: TRBD2; j_gene: TRBJ2-7; v_gene: TRBV27; abundance: .
CDR3aa: CASSVGMDPGRINYGYTF; CDR3nt: TGTGCCAGCAGCGTAGGTATGGATCCTGGACGGATTAACTATGGCTACACCTTC; d_gene: .; j_gene: TRBJ1-2; v_gene: TRBV9; abundance: .
CDR3aa: CASSIRRQGASYEQYF; CDR3nt: TGTGCCAGTAGTATTAGAAGGCAGGGGGCCTCCTACGAGCAGTACTTC; d_gene: TRBD1; j_gene: TRBJ2-7; v_gene: TRBV19; abundance: once
CDR3aa: CASSMGAATGELFF; CDR3nt: TGTGCCAGTAGTATGGGGGCGGCCACCGGGGAGCTGTTTTTT; d_gene: .; j_gene: TRBJ2-2; v_gene: TRBV19; abundance: .
CDR3aa: CASSLAPGTGELFF; CDR3nt: TGTGCCAGCAGCTTAGCGCCCGGCACCGGGGAGCTGTTTTTT; d_gene: .; j_gene: TRBJ2-2; v_gene: TRBV7-9; abundance: .
CDR3aa: CASIIQGNTEAFF; CDR3nt: TGTGCCAGCATCATACAGGGGAACACTGAAGCTTTCTTT; d_gene: .; j_gene: TRBJ1-1; v_gene: TRBV7-9; abundance: .
CDR3aa: CASSRKAGLVGYTF; CDR3nt: TGTGCCAGCAGTAGAAAAGCAGGGTTGGTTGGCTACACCTTC; d_gene: .; j_gene: TRBJ1-2; v_gene: TRBV6-4; abundance: .
CDR3aa: CASSLVWESEQFF; CDR3nt: TGTGCCAGCAGTTTAGTTTGGGAGAGTGAGCAGTTCTTC; d_gene: .; j_gene: TRBJ2-1; v_gene: TRBV27; abundance: .
CDR3aa: CASSQDWGSLLNEQFF; CDR3nt: TGTGCCAGCAGCCAAGATTGGGGGAGCCTTCTCAATGAGCAGTTCTTC; d_gene: .; j_gene: TRBJ2-1; v_gene: TRBV4-2; abundance: .
CDR3aa: CASRSSGTTYEQYF; CDR3nt: TGTGCCAGCAGGTCTAGCGGGACGACCTACGAGCAGTACTTC; d_gene: TRBD2; j_gene: TRBJ2-7; v_gene: TRBV28; abundance: .
CDR3aa: CASSLFLPPYNEQFF; CDR3nt: TGTGCCAGCAGCTTATTTCTCCCACCCTACAATGAGCAGTTCTTC; d_gene: .; j_gene: TRBJ2-1; v_gene: TRBV7-8; abundance: .
CDR3aa: CASSASLAERETDTQYF; CDR3nt: TGCGCCAGCAGTGCCTCCCTGGCCGAGCGGGAGACAGATACGCAGTATTTT; d_gene: TRBD2; j_gene: TRBJ2-3; v_gene: TRBV10-1; abundance: .
CDR3aa: CASRLAAYEQYF; CDR3nt: TGTGCCAGCAGGTTGGCCGCCTACGAGCAGTACTTC; d_gene: .; j_gene: TRBJ2-7; v_gene: TRBV6-1; abundance: .